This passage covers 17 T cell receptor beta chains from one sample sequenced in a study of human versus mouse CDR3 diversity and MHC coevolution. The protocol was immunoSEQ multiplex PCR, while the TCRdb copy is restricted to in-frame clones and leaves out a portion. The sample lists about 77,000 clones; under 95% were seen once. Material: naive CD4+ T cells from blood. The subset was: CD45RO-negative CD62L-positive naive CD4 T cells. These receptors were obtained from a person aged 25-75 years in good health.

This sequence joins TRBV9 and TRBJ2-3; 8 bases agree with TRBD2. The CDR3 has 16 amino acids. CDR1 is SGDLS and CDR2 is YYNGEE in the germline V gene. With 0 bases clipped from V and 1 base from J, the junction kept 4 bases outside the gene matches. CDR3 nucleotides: TGTGCCAGCAGCGTAGAGTCGGGAGGGGGCACAGATACGCAGTATTTT. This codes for CASSVESGGGTDTQYF.

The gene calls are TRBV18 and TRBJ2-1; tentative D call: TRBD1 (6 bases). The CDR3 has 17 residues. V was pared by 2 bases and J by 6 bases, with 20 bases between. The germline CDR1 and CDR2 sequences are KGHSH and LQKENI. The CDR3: CASSPEATGLITNEQFF. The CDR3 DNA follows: TGTGCCAGCTCACCAGAAGCAACAGGGTTAATAACCAATGAGCAGTTCTTC.

The CDR3 nucleotides are TGTGCCAGCAGTCTAGGGACAGGCCAGAGTGAAAAACTGTTTTTT. Residues: CASSLGTGQSEKLFF. The chain has TRBV6-4 and TRBJ1-4; 8 positions agree with TRBD1. V trimming: 5 bases; J trimming: 7 bases; junction bases outside the gene matches: 9. There are 15 residues in the CDR3. The V gene's germline CDR1 is MRHNA and CDR2 SNTAGT.

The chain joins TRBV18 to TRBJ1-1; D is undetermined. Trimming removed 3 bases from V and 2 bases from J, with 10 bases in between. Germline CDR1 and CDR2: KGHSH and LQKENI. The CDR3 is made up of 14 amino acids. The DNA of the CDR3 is TGTGCCAGCTCACCCCCCCTCCTAAACACTGAAGCTTTCTTT. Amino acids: CASSPPLLNTEAFF.

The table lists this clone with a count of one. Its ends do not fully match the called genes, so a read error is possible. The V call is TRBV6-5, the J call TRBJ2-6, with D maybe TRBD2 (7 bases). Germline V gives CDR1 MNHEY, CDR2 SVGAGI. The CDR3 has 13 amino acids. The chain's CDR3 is CASSSRGANVLIF. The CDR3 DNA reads TGTGCCAGCAGTTCTCGGGGGGCCAACGTCCTGATTTTC.

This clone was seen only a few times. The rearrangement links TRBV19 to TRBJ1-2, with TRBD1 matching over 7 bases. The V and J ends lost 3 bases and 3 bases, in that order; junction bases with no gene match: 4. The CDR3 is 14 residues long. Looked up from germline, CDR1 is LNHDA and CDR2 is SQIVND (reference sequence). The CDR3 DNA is TGTGCCAGTAGTATCGGGACAGCGGACTATGGCTACACCTTC. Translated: CASSIGTADYGYTF.

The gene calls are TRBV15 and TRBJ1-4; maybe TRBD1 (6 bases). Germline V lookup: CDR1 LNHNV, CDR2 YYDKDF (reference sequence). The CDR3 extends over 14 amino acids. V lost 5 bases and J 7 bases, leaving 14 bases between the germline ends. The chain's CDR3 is CATSEDRSVEKLFF. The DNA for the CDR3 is TGTGCCACCAGCGAAGACAGGAGCGTTGAAAAACTGTTTTTT.

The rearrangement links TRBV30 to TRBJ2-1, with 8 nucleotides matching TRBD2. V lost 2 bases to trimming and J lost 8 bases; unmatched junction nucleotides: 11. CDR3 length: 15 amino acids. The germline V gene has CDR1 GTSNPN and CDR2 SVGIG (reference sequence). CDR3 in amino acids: CAWSPGLVSGYEQFF. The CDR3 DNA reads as TGTGCCTGGAGTCCGGGACTAGTTTCGGGGTATGAGCAGTTCTTC.

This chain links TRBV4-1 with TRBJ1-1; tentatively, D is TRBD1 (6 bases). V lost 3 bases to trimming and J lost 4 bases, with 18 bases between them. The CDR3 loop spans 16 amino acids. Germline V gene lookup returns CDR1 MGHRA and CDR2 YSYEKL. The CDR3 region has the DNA TGCGCCAGCAGCCAGTCAGGGGCGGTTAGGAGCACTGAAGCTTTCTTT. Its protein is CASSQSGAVRSTEAFF.

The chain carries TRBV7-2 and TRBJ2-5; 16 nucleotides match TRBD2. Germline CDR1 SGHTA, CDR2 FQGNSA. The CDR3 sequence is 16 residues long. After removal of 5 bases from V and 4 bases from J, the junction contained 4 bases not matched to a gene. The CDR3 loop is CASSAGTSGGAETQYF. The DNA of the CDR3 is TGTGCCAGCAGCGCCGGGACTAGCGGGGGGGCAGAGACCCAGTACTTC.

The CDR3 sequence is CASNPSAGGAGELFF. CDR3 nucleotides: TGCGCCAGCAATCCTAGCGCGGGAGGGGCCGGGGAGCTGTTTTTT. This chain links TRBV5-1 with TRBJ2-2; TRBD2 matches at 9 bases. With 6 bases clipped from V and 6 bases from J, the junction kept 9 bases outside the gene matches. The CDR3 sequence is 15 residues long. The germline CDR1 and CDR2 sequences are SGHRS and YFSETQ.

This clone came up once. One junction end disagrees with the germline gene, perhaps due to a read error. CDR3 protein: CASSATAVGGLDLIF. The CDR3 nucleotides read TGTGCCAGTTCCGCGACTGCCGTGGGGGGATTGGACCTGATCTTT. The chain uses TRBV6-5 and TRBJ1-1, with D possibly being TRBD1 (5 bases). The CDR3 has 15 amino acids. Germline loops: CDR1 MNHEY, CDR2 SVGAGI.

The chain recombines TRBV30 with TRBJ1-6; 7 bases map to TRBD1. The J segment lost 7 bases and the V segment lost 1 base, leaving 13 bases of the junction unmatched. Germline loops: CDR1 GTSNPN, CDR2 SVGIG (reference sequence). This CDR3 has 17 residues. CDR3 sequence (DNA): TGTGCCTGGAGTGCTACCCTCGGCAGGGGGAGGAATTCACCCCTCCACTTT. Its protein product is CAWSATLGRGRNSPLHF.

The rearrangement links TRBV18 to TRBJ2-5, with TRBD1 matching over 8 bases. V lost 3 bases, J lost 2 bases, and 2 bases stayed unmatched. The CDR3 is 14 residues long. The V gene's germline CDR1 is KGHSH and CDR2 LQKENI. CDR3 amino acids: CASSPGQGQETQYF. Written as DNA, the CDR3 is TGTGCCAGCTCACCTGGACAGGGTCAAGAGACCCAGTACTTC.

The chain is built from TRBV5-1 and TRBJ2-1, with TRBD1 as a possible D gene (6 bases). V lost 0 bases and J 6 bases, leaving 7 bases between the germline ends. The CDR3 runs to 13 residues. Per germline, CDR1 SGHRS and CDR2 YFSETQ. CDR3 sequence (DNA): TGCGCCAGCAGCTTGGGCAGGGGCAATGAGCAGTTCTTC. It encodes CASSLGRGNEQFF.

In DNA, the CDR3 is TGTGCCATCAGATCCGGGACAGGGAACTACGAGCAGTACTTC. It translates to CAIRSGTGNYEQYF. The chain carries TRBV10-3 and TRBJ2-7, with 9 bases fitting TRBD1. V shed 6 bases, J shed 3 bases, and the junction held 6 bases outside the gene matches. CDR3 length equals 14 residues. Germline-derived CDR1 and CDR2 are ENHRY and SYGVKD.

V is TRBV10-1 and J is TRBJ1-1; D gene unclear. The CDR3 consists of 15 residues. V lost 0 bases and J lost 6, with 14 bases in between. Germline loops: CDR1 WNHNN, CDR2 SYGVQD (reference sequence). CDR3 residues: CASSESNPLSSEAFF. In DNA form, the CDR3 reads TGCGCCAGCAGTGAGTCGAACCCCTTGAGCTCTGAAGCTTTCTTT.